Following are 23 T cell receptor beta chains from one sample sequenced in a study of T cells in Graves' hyperthyroidism and ophthalmopathy. Amplified TCR beta CDR3 regions derived from RNA transcripts. In the first-round RT-PCR of the TCR CDR3, the HTBI primer set was used. From the multiplex PCR reads, TCRdb called clonotypes with MiXCR, one entry per CDR3 protein. Among a few hundred thousand distinct CDR3 sequences listed, about 43% were seen once. The sample consisted of peripheral blood or thyroid tissue (not recorded which). The receptor set was obtained from a woman aged 18-29 years with Graves' hyperthyroidism.

The chain couples TRBV12-5 to TRBJ2-3; 7 nucleotides align to TRBD2. This CDR3 contains 15 residues. Germline loops: CDR1 LGHNT, CDR2 FRNRAP. CDR3 DNA sequence: TGTGCCAGCAGCTGGAGGGCGGGAGCAAAAGATACGCAGTATTTT. It is translated as CASSWRAGAKDTQYF.

The chain uses TRBV6-6 and TRBJ1-5; TRBD1 aligns across 8 bases. V shed 7 bases and J 11 bases; nucleotides not matched to a gene: 13. CDR1 is MNHNY and CDR2 is SVGAGI in the germline V gene (reference sequence). CDR3 size: 14 residues. This chain's CDR3 is CASTLAGGTETQHF. The CDR3 bases are TGTGCCAGCACCTTGGCAGGGGGCACGGAGACCCAGCATTTT.

This clonotype was found many times. The CDR3 bases are TGCGCCAGCAGTGAGTCAGGGATGGGGGGCTACGAGCAGTACTTC. Translation gives CASSESGMGGYEQYF. V and J are TRBV10-1 and TRBJ2-7; D possibly corresponds to TRBD2 (6 bases). This CDR3 spans 15 amino acids. Trimming stripped 0 bases from V and 3 bases from J, with 12 bases between. Per germline, CDR1 WNHNN and CDR2 SYGVQD (reference sequence).

V and J are TRBV20-1 and TRBJ2-5, with 11 nucleotides matching TRBD1. V shed 6 bases and J 5 bases; nucleotides not matched to a gene: 8. CDR1 is DFQATT and CDR2 is SNEGSKA in the germline V gene (reference sequence). The CDR3 loop spans 14 amino acids. The CDR3 nucleotides read TGCAGTGCCGGGGGGACAGGGGGAGTGGAGACCCAGTACTTC. Its translation: CSAGGTGGVETQYF.

The chain recombines TRBV12-3 or TRBV12-4 with TRBJ1-3; possibly TRBD1 for D (6 bases). V was trimmed by 2 bases and J by 8 bases, leaving 16 bases between them. The CDR3 consists of 15 residues. Here the CDR3 reads CASSLQQGGGYTIYF. DNA for the CDR3: TGTGCCAGCAGTTTACAACAGGGAGGTGGCTACACCATATATTTT.

The chain employs TRBV7-2 and TRBJ2-7; no firm D call. V lost 1 base, J lost 4 bases, and 8 bases lay in between. The germline gives CDR1 SGHTA, CDR2 FQGNSA. The length of the CDR3 is 13 residues. The CDR3 DNA reads as TGTGCCAGCAGCTTAGGCCGGATGTACGAGCAGTACTTC. Its translation is CASSLGRMYEQYF.

The CDR3 loop is CATSRDQGDSPLHF. The CDR3, as DNA: TGTGCCACCAGCAGAGATCAGGGGGATTCACCCCTCCACTTT. The V gene is TRBV15, the J gene TRBJ1-6; TRBD1 agrees at 7 bases. Trimming took 0 bases from V and 8 from J; bases not matched to a gene: 1. This CDR3 comprises 14 residues. Germline V lookup: CDR1 LNHNV, CDR2 YYDKDF (reference sequence).

Ten or more counts support this clonotype. J is TRBJ2-5 and V is TRBV6-2 or TRBV6-3; 8 bases are shared with TRBD2. The germline gives CDR1 MNHEY, CDR2 SVGEGT. V trimming: 7 bases; J trimming: 3 bases; junction bases outside the gene matches: 10. CDR3 length: 15 residues. In DNA form, the CDR3 reads TGTGCCAGCACCAAGAGGACTAGCTTGAAAGAGACCCAGTACTTC. Residues: CASTKRTSLKETQYF.

The table lists this clonotype with a few counts. J is TRBJ2-5 and V is TRBV5-1; the D gene is possibly TRBD1 (6 bases). CDR1 SGHRS and CDR2 YFSETQ come from the germline V gene. Trimming pared 2 bases from V and 4 bases from J, leaving 9 bases between. This CDR3 is 13 amino acids long. CDR3 coding DNA: TGCGCCAGCAGCTTTTGGACAGCAGAGACCCAGTACTTC. It specifies CASSFWTAETQYF.

This clonotype was counted between two and nine times. The J gene is TRBJ1-1, the V gene TRBV27; no clear D. The CDR3 spans 15 residues. Trimming removed 0 bases at V and 3 bases at J, with 11 bases between. Germline V gene data show CDR1 as MNHEY and CDR2 as SMNVEV (reference sequence). The CDR3 is CASSLSQLPYTEAFF. CDR3 nucleotides: TGTGCCAGCAGTTTATCCCAACTCCCATACACTGAAGCTTTCTTT.

This clonotype has a handful of counts. The junction differs from germline at one of its ends, possibly a read error. V gene TRBV29-1 combines with J gene TRBJ2-5, with D hard to call. Germline V lookup: CDR1 SQVTM, CDR2 ANQGSEA. This CDR3 region has 12 residues. The CDR3 reads CSVEGFQETQCF. CDR3 bases: TGCAGCGTTGAAGGGTTTCAAGAGACCCAGTGCTTC. Filled out from reference TRBV29-1 and TRBJ2-5, the complete variable domain reads SAVISQKPSRDICQRGTSLTIQCQVDSQVTMMFWYRQQPGQSLTLIATANQGSEATYESGFVIDKFPISRPNLTFSTLTVSNMSPEDSSIYLCSVEGFQETQCFGPGTRLLVL.

This clonotype appeared a few times. The chain recombines TRBV3-1 with TRBJ2-7; 7 bases agree with TRBD2. Germline V gene sequence: CDR1 LGHDT, CDR2 YNNKEL (reference sequence). This CDR3 has 15 amino acids. V lost 0 bases, J lost 8 bases, and 10 bases stayed unmatched. CDR3 sequence reads: CASSQESTSVIKQYF. In nucleotides, the CDR3 is TGTGCCAGCAGCCAAGAGAGTACTAGCGTTATAAAGCAGTACTTC.

Only a few counts were recorded for this clonotype. The chain has TRBV24-1 and TRBJ2-1; 14 nucleotides match TRBD2. CDR1 is KGHDR, CDR2 SFDVKD, per germline. This CDR3 is built from 15 residues. The trim removed 3 bases at V and 9 bases at J, leaving 3 bases unmatched. DNA of the CDR3: TGTGCCACCAGTGATACCGGGACTAGCGGGAGTGAGCAGTTCTTC. Translating it yields CATSDTGTSGSEQFF.

The chain is built from TRBV7-6 and TRBJ2-5; TRBD1 or TRBD2 may be the D gene (6 bases each). Germline values: CDR1 SGHVS, CDR2 FNYEAQ. The CDR3 is 16 amino acids. V was shortened by 4 bases and J by 0 bases, with 15 bases between the two germline ends. The CDR3 loop is CASSSNGGVDQETQYF. DNA for the CDR3: TGTGCCAGCAGCTCAAACGGGGGCGTAGACCAAGAGACCCAGTACTTC.

This clonotype has more than one count but fewer than ten. V gene TRBV7-9 combines with J gene TRBJ2-3, with D possibly matching TRBD1 (6 bases). V was shortened by 8 bases and J by 2 bases, with 23 bases between the two germline ends. The CDR3 extends over 17 amino acids. Germline V gene lookup returns CDR1 SEHNR and CDR2 FQNEAQ (reference sequence). The CDR3 region is CASSPPGQIINTDTQYF. As DNA, the CDR3 is TGTGCCAGCTCCCCACCCGGACAGATCATTAACACAGATACGCAGTATTTT.

The CDR3 region has the DNA TGTGCCAGCAGTATGGCGGGGCGAAACACCATATATTTT. Translation gives CASSMAGRNTIYF. The V call is TRBV7-2, the J call TRBJ1-3; perhaps TRBD1 as D (5 bases). Trimming stripped 6 bases from V and 5 bases from J, with 11 bases between. This CDR3 region has 13 residues. Per germline, CDR1 SGHTA and CDR2 FQGNSA.

This clonotype was recorded at least ten times. The rearrangement links TRBV6-1 to TRBJ2-5; TRBD1 is a possible D gene (5 bases). V was shortened by 4 bases and J by 3 bases, with 18 bases between the two germline ends. CDR3 length: 16 residues. The germline V gene encodes CDR1 MNHNS and CDR2 SASEGT. The CDR3: CASSGEQESPKETQYF. The CDR3, as DNA: TGTGCCAGCAGTGGAGAACAGGAGAGCCCGAAAGAGACCCAGTACTTC.

This clonotype was picked up many times. V and J are TRBV2 and TRBJ1-6, with a possible D match to TRBD1 (5 bases). V lost 6 bases and J 3 bases, leaving 9 bases between the germline ends. This CDR3 has 14 amino acids. Germline values: CDR1 SNHLY, CDR2 FYNNEI. In nucleotides, the CDR3 is TGTGCCAGCAGCGTTGACAGCTATAATTCACCCCTCCACTTT. Residues: CASSVDSYNSPLHF.

The gene calls are TRBV20-1 and TRBJ2-7; TRBD1 or TRBD2 may be the D gene (5 bases each). Trimming took 1 base from V and 2 from J, leaving 12 bases between them. Germline V CDR1 and CDR2: DFQATT, SNEGSKA (reference sequence). CDR3 length: 14 amino acids. CDR3 coding DNA: TGCAGTGCTAGAGGGCAGGGAGAAACCTACGAGCAGTACTTC. Translated, it gives CSARGQGETYEQYF.

Ten or more counts support this clonotype. The chain joins TRBV7-9 to TRBJ2-5; 9 bases agree with TRBD2. From germline, CDR1 is SEHNR and CDR2 FQNEAQ (reference sequence). V was clipped by 5 bases and J by 0 bases; unmatched bases: 7. CDR3 size: 16 residues. The CDR3 is CASSPRLAVYQETQYF. For the CDR3, the DNA is TGTGCCAGCAGCCCTAGACTAGCGGTGTACCAAGAGACCCAGTACTTC.

This clonotype was found many times. The chain carries TRBV10-3 and TRBJ2-5; TRBD1 aligns across 9 bases. After removal of 2 bases from V and 4 bases from J, the junction contained 5 bases not matched to a gene. There are 15 residues in the CDR3. The germline CDR1 and CDR2 sequences are ENHRY and SYGVKD. The CDR3 region is CAISERNRGPETQYF. The DNA of the CDR3 is TGTGCCATCAGTGAGAGAAACAGGGGGCCAGAGACCCAGTACTTC.

This clonotype was seen repeatedly, ten times or more. V usage is TRBV6-5 and J usage is TRBJ1-2; D gene ambiguous. The CDR3 contains 14 residues. Trimming took 4 bases from V and 4 from J, leaving 13 bases between them. Germline V lookup: CDR1 MNHEY, CDR2 SVGAGI. CDR3 nucleotides: TGTGCCAGCAGTTCTATCGTTGCCAGCTATGGCTACACCTTC. This encodes CASSSIVASYGYTF.

The chain carries TRBV29-1 and TRBJ1-2; D gene unclear. V was clipped by 2 bases and J by 5 bases, with 24 bases between them. Germline CDR1 and CDR2: SQVTM and ANQGSEA. This CDR3 is 17 amino acids long. CDR3 sequence (DNA): TGCAGCGTTGAACGAGCGGGAGAAGGAGATACGCAGTATGGCTACACCTTC. Encoded protein: CSVERAGEGDTQYGYTF.